This record covers a single T cell receptor (beta chain). Its target antigen remains unknown. Base qualities are not provided; no much larger clone lies one nucleotide away. To sequence the TCRbeta CDR3 region, genomic DNA was isolated from the sorted cells. TCRbeta CDR3 regions were sequenced using the immunoSEQ Assay. TCRdb stores this immuneACCESS table with in-frame sequences only. Part of the clones is absent; in the studies checked, under half of the shortfall reflects unresolved V genes, and no reason is known for the rest. Here the sample has some 70,000 clones; 75% to 90% occur a single time. Jointly, the top ten make up 1.2% of the sample. V loses 0 bases at its end and J loses 6 bases; junction bases beyond the gene matches: 4. The CDR3 runs 14 residues from the cysteine to the phenylalanine. Just the 42-base CDR3 DNA is kept, in frame starting at base 1. Taken from the germline V gene, the CDR1 and CDR2 loops are MNHNS and SASEGT.

The data derive from a study of OX40 agonist ivuxolimab in advanced cancers. Background for the entire study: Ivuxolimab was a fully human IgG2 agonistic monoclonal antibody targeting the costimulatory receptor OX40 (CD134). Three dose-escalation patients achieved partial responses, one with hepatocellular carcinoma and two with cutaneous melanoma. A male proportion of 82.7% and a mean age of approximately 60 years, ranging from about 23 to 79, were recorded for the dose-escalation cohort. The paper reports the monotherapy dose-escalation portion (N of about 51 patients) of the phase I ivuxolimab trial. Prior anti-PD-1, anti-PD-L1 or anti-CTLA-4 therapy was permitted, and about two fifths of dose-escalation patients had received checkpoint inhibitors. Of the roughly 52 dose-escalation patients, hepatocellular carcinoma was present in about 19, melanoma in around 15, renal cell carcinoma in 9 and head and neck cancer in 9. Intravenous ivuxolimab was administered to patients every 2 weeks at six dose levels: 0.01, 0.1, 0.3, 1.5, 3 and 10 mg/kg. The purpose of peripheral TCRbeta sequencing was to test whether ivuxolimab changed TCR sequence diversity and led to clonal T-cell expansion. Overall results and qualifications from the work: Which antigens the clonally expanded peripheral T cells were specific for was not determined. Low levels of normalized T-cell clonal expansion were also seen in some patients who did not respond. At doses from 0.1 to 3.0 mg/kg, clonal expansion was seen in both CD4+ and CD8+ blood T cells between baseline and week 6. In the 0.1-3.0 mg/kg groups, partial responders had among the lowest normalized peripheral clonal expansion, particularly in CD8+ T cells. After ivuxolimab, CD8+ T cells had more expanded clones than CD4+ T cells on average.

The trial excluded patients who had a history of autoimmune disease or were on systemic immunosuppression. Peripheral blood for TCR sequencing was collected from all dose cohorts at baseline, on cycle 4 day 1, and on cycle 7 day 1. Samples came from an open-label, multicenter, first-in-human phase I dose-escalation trial of ivuxolimab. Adults with locally advanced or metastatic head and neck squamous cell, hepatocellular, melanoma or renal cell carcinoma were enrolled in the trial. Before TCR sequencing, CD4+ and CD8+ T cells were separately sorted from peripheral blood. Recombination joined TRBV6-1 with TRBJ1-2, and 7 junctional nucleotides match TRBD1. This TCR was sampled from an adult with an advanced solid tumor such as melanoma, head and neck, liver or kidney cancer. Sequences were derived from CD4+ or CD8+ T cells sorted from blood, sampled in a trial of the OX40 agonist ivuxolimab. The DNA sequence is TGTGCCAGCAGTGAAGCGTACAGGGGTCATGGCTACACCTTC. The encoded protein is CASSEAYRGHGYTF.